This T cell receptor (beta chain) was identified in a study of metastatic and nonmetastatic thyroid tumors. The overall study: The comparison covered peripheral blood and tumor or nodule tissue in malignant and benign thyroid patients. Findings and limits, study-wide: It was reported that TCR beta diversity was significantly higher in malignant thyroid tumors than benign nodules, in blood and tumor.

Thyroid surgery was preceded by no treatment in any patient. This clone was picked up many times. Its antigen is as yet unknown. Authors' methods: Building a distant-metastasis classifier for papillary thyroid cancer drew on CDR3 differences across clinicopathological groups. Via MiXCR, TCRdb re-called the PCR reads. Here the V and J calls rest on TCRdb's processing, not on the authors' analysis. The sample includes more than 8,500 clones, about 10% of them seen just once. Sequencing input: tumor tissue. The origin of this receptor is a female donor with papillary thyroid cancer or a benign thyroid nodule (not recorded which). Some clones in this sample may be carry-over from other donors' samples.

CDR3 sequence: CASSARLVSAGELFF. The CDR3 bases are TGTGCCAGCAGCGCGAGACTAGTTTCAGCCGGGGAGCTGTTTTTT. V is TRBV9 and J is TRBJ2-2, with a weak D call TRBD2 (6 bases). CDR1 and CDR2 from the germline V gene are SGDLS and YYNGEE. The V end was cut by 3 bases, the J end by 6 bases, with 15 bases between. The CDR3 is 15 residues long.